Following are 10 T cell receptor beta chains from one sample sequenced in a study of monozygotic twins with inflammatory bowel disease. TCRdb reprocessed the 5' RACE reads, keeping one entry per CDR3 protein, no DNA. The sample spans some 200,000 distinct CDR3 sequences; the ten largest clones claim roughly 7.7%. The source material was blood. All receptors come from a human donor with ulcerative colitis or Crohn's disease, or a healthy co-twin of an affected twin (not recorded which).

This chain joins TRBV20-1 and TRBJ2-1. In germline, CDR1 is DFQATT, CDR2 SNEGSKA (reference sequence). The CDR3 extends over 16 amino acids. The CDR3 loop is CSAREYAGSSYNEQFF.

The chain recombines TRBV5-1 with TRBJ1-1; no DNA is available, so the TRBD1 call from TCRdb remains unchecked. Germline V CDR1 and CDR2: SGHRS, YFSETQ. The CDR3 has 15 residues. This CDR3 reads CASSLEGLGNTEAFF.

This CDR3 reads CASSLFGLAGGETQYF. The chain joins TRBV7-8 to TRBJ2-5; the TCRdb call, TRBD2, lacks DNA for checking. Germline-derived CDR1 and CDR2 are SGHVS and FQNEAQ. The CDR3 covers 16 residues. Based on the CDR3 plus reference TRBV7-8 and TRBJ2-5, the full variable domain is GAGVSQSPRYKVAKRGQDVALRCDPISGHVSLFWYQQALGQGPEFLTYFQNEAQLDKSGLPSDRFFAERPEGSVSTLKIQRTQQEDSAVYLCASSLFGLAGGETQYFGPGTRLLVL.

The chain recombines TRBV19 with TRBJ1-4; TCRdb's assignment of TRBD1 cannot be checked, as there is no DNA. The CDR3 extends over 15 amino acids. Germline CDR1 reads LNHDA; CDR2 reads SQIVND (reference sequence). The CDR3 spells CASNQRQGDNEKLFF.

The rearrangement uses TRBV2 and TRBJ2-3; there is no DNA to check the TCRdb D call of TRBD1. CDR1 is SNHLY and CDR2 is FYNNEI in the germline V gene. CDR3 size: 14 residues. CDR3 protein: CASTPESITDTQYF.

The V gene is TRBV5-1, the J gene TRBJ2-1. Per germline, CDR1 SGHRS and CDR2 YFSETQ. This CDR3 region has 14 residues. CDR3 amino acids: CASSEVTPDNEQFF. The full variable domain, rest sourced from reference TRBV5-1 and TRBJ2-1, is KAGVTQTPRYLIKTRGQQVTLSCSPISGHRSVSWYQQTPGQGLQFLFEYFSETQRNKGNFPGRFSGRQFSNSRSEMNVSTLELGDSALYLCASSEVTPDNEQFFGPGTRLTVL.

The chain has TRBV29-1 and TRBJ1-5; TCRdb returns TRBD1, unconfirmable since there is no DNA. The CDR3 is 15 amino acids. Germline V gene data show CDR1 as SQVTM and CDR2 as ANQGSEA. The CDR3 region is CSVEDQGEREQPQHF.

This chain uses TRBV29-1 with TRBJ2-3; the D call of TRBD2 rests on TCRdb alone, since no DNA is present to check it. This CDR3 spans 13 amino acids. Per the germline V gene, CDR1 is SQVTM and CDR2 is ANQGSEA. The CDR3 loop reads CSGGEDSPDTQYF.

The chain joins TRBV20-1 to TRBJ2-5. This CDR3 is built from 11 residues. Germline V gene sequence: CDR1 DFQATT, CDR2 SNEGSKA (reference sequence). CDR3 loop: CSARAVETQYF.

J is TRBJ1-1 and V is TRBV2. The CDR3 is 12 amino acids. Germline CDR1 and CDR2: SNHLY and FYNNEI. The CDR3 is CASSAMNTEAFF.